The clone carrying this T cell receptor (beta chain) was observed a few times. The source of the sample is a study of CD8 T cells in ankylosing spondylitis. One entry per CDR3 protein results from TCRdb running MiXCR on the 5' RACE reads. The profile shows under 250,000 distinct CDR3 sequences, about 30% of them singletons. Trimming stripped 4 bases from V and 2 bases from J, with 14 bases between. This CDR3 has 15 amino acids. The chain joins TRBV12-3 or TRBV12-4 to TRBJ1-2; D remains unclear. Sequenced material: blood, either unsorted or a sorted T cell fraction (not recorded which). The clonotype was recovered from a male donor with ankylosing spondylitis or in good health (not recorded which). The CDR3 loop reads CASSSLRTANYGYTF. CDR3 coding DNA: TGTGCCAGCAGTTCTCTACGGACGGCGAACTATGGCTACACCTTC.